Following are 31 T cell receptor beta chains from one sample sequenced in a study of T cell responses to AZD1222 COVID-19 vaccine (dated by TCRdb to the early 2020s). The library was prepared using the immunoSEQ multiplex PCR assay. TCRdb took this table from immuneACCESS and kept in-frame rearrangements with V and J called. Such tables lack part of the clones; where checked against another copy, unresolved V genes explain under half of the gap, and the rest is unexplained. Counted in this sample were 120,000 to 150,000 clones; roughly 86% of them appeared once. The ten largest clones add up to 5.4% of the sample. The time point label on this specimen signifies: about 28 days (+/-7) after the second vaccine dose. The sample's treatment or condition label is to be understood as: meningococcal conjugate vaccine given as trial control. The sample was peripheral blood, taken 28 days after the second dose of the MenACWY control vaccine. All receptors come from an adult who received the MenACWY meningococcal vaccine as a control.

For this clone: Other nucleotide sequences in the sample specify the same CDR3. CDR3 sequence: CASSARDIQETQYF. The CDR3 DNA reads as TGTGCCAGCAGCGCCCGGGACATCCAAGAGACCCAGTACTTC. The chain joins TRBV11-3 to TRBJ2-5; weak D call: TRBD1 (6 bases). Trimming stripped 5 bases from V and 1 base from J, with 11 bases between. The CDR3 loop spans 14 amino acids. Germline-derived CDR1 and CDR2 are SGHNT and YENEEA.

The chain recombines TRBV29-1 with TRBJ2-1, with D perhaps given as TRBD1 or TRBD2 (6 bases each). The CDR3 contains 14 residues. V lost 1 base, J lost 7 bases, and 14 bases lay in between. Germline lookup yields CDR1 SQVTM and CDR2 ANQGSEA. This CDR3 reads CSVEGHGGKNEQFF. The CDR3, as DNA: TGCAGCGTTGAAGGGCACGGGGGCAAAAATGAGCAGTTCTTC.

V and J are TRBV7-3 and TRBJ1-5, with a possible D match to TRBD1 (5 bases). V was cut by 2 bases and J by 5 bases, with 7 bases left in between. Germline V lookup: CDR1 SGHTA, CDR2 FQGTGA. This CDR3 is built from 13 residues. CDR3 loop: CASSLWGDQPQHF. CDR3 in DNA: TGTGCCAGCAGCTTATGGGGCGATCAGCCCCAGCATTTT.

This sequence joins TRBV6-5 and TRBJ1-5; the match to TRBD1 covers 7 bases. Germline CDR1 reads MNHEY; CDR2 reads SVGAGI. V trimming: 6 bases; J trimming: 6 bases; junction bases outside the gene matches: 11. This CDR3 contains 15 residues. The CDR3 region is CASSRQGVGGQPQHF. CDR3 sequence (DNA): TGTGCCAGCAGCCGACAGGGAGTTGGGGGTCAGCCCCAGCATTTT.

The gene calls are TRBV3-1 (or the pseudogene TRBV3-2) and TRBJ2-6; 7 nucleotides line up with TRBD2. This CDR3 has 17 amino acids. V dropped 0 bases and J dropped 4; count of bases not matched to a gene: 6. CDR1 is LGHDT and CDR2 is YNNKEL in the germline V gene (reference sequence). The DNA for the CDR3 is TGTGCCAGCAGCCAAGACGCGCGGGAGTCCGGGGCCAACGTCCTGACTTTC. Its translation: CASSQDARESGANVLTF.

This clone was recorded only once. The chain is built from TRBV19 and TRBJ2-5; no definite D call. Germline CDR1 is LNHDA and CDR2 is SQIVND (reference sequence). The CDR3 has 13 residues. V lost 2 bases to trimming and J lost 3 bases, with 7 bases between them. As DNA, the CDR3 is TGTGCCAGTAGTATAAAGGTTAAAGAGACCCAGTACTTC. Translation gives CASSIKVKETQYF.

The gene calls are TRBV6-5 and TRBJ2-7; 10 bases match TRBD1. Trimming cost V 8 bases and J 5 bases; bases outside gene matches: 12. The CDR3 has 15 residues. Germline CDR1 MNHEY, CDR2 SVGAGI. The CDR3 DNA reads as TGTGCCAGCTCCGGCCTAGGGACAGGGGAGGACGAGCAGTACTTC. Its protein is CASSGLGTGEDEQYF.

This chain links TRBV10-3 with TRBJ1-1, with D perhaps TRBD1 (6 bases). Per the germline V gene, CDR1 is ENHRY and CDR2 is SYGVKD. Trimming removed 5 bases at V and 3 bases at J, with 22 bases between. This CDR3 has 17 residues. This chain's CDR3 is CAISRGTGGDLDTEAFF. The CDR3 bases are TGTGCCATCAGTCGGGGCACTGGGGGCGACCTGGACACTGAAGCTTTCTTT.

This chain uses TRBV6-1 with TRBJ2-7; 9 bases line up with TRBD1. CDR3 size: 14 residues. Germline-derived CDR1 and CDR2 are MNHNS and SASEGT. The V segment lost 2 bases and the J segment 6 bases; nucleotides outside the gene matches: 5. CDR3 sequence reads: CASSELGQGSEQYF. The DNA of the CDR3 is TGTGCCAGCAGTGAACTTGGACAGGGGTCCGAGCAGTACTTC.

This chain connects TRBV19 to TRBJ1-5; the D gene is possibly TRBD1 (6 bases). Germline V gene sequence: CDR1 LNHDA, CDR2 SQIVND (reference sequence). V lost 6 bases, J lost 5 bases, and 14 bases lay in between. The CDR3 length is 14 residues. CDR3 region: CASSTQGGYQPQHF. The CDR3 bases are TGTGCCAGTAGCACACAAGGGGGTTATCAGCCCCAGCATTTT.

The chain has TRBV27 and TRBJ2-3; 9 bases are shared with TRBD1. V shed 7 bases, J shed 6 bases, and the junction held 14 bases outside the gene matches. The CDR3 runs 16 residues. Germline V gene sequence: CDR1 MNHEY, CDR2 SMNVEV (reference sequence). Written as DNA, the CDR3 is TGTGCCAGCACTTCCTATGACAGGGGGGTCAGCGATACGCAGTATTTT. Amino acids: CASTSYDRGVSDTQYF.

The chain combines TRBV4-1 with TRBJ1-1; weak D call: TRBD1 (6 bases). V lost 4 bases, J lost 4 bases, and 22 bases lay in between. The CDR3 contains 17 residues. Germline V gene sequence: CDR1 MGHRA, CDR2 YSYEKL. The CDR3 spells CASSPTPEWGAGTEAFF. The CDR3 DNA reads as TGCGCCAGCAGCCCCACCCCTGAGTGGGGGGCTGGCACTGAAGCTTTCTTT.

This chain links TRBV7-3 with TRBJ2-2; 7 bases are a match to TRBD1. The CDR3 length is 14 residues. Germline CDR1 and CDR2: SGHTA and FQGTGA. Losses at the gene ends were 5 bases for V and 7 bases for J; bases not matched to a gene: 7. Here the CDR3 reads CASSPGTVGGELFF. DNA of the CDR3: TGTGCCAGCAGCCCAGGGACAGTTGGCGGGGAGCTGTTTTTT.

V usage is TRBV7-9 and J usage is TRBJ2-5; 7 bases align to TRBD1. The V segment lost 2 bases and the J segment 13 bases; nucleotides outside the gene matches: 4. The CDR3 is 11 amino acids. Per germline, CDR1 SEHNR and CDR2 FQNEAQ (reference sequence). The CDR3 DNA is TGTGCCAGCAGCTTAAAGGGGGCGAGGTACTTC. This gives the protein CASSLKGARYF.

The chain recombines TRBV30 with TRBJ2-3; 12 bases map to TRBD2. The germline CDR1 and CDR2 sequences are GTSNPN and SVGIG (reference sequence). The CDR3 extends over 16 amino acids. Trimming removed 8 bases from V and 0 bases from J; junction bases left unmatched: 9. CDR3 region: CAGLLTSGRSTDTQYF. The CDR3 bases are TGTGCCGGGCTTCTGACTAGCGGGAGAAGCACAGATACGCAGTATTTT.

V gene TRBV12-3 or TRBV12-4 combines with J gene TRBJ2-7; tentatively, D is TRBD1 or TRBD2 (5 bases each). The CDR3 totals 12 residues. Here the CDR3 reads CARALGTCEQYF. The CDR3 DNA reads TGTGCTAGAGCTCTCGGGACCTGCGAGCAGTACTTC.

V is TRBV5-4 and J is TRBJ1-1, with D maybe TRBD1 (6 bases). This CDR3 spans 16 amino acids. The germline CDR1 and CDR2 sequences are SGHNT and YYREEE (reference sequence). The V and J ends lost 0 bases and 0 bases respectively, with 12 bases between them. The CDR3 is CASSLGRGLMNTEAFF. CDR3 bases: TGTGCCAGCAGCTTGGGTCGGGGGCTCATGAACACTGAAGCTTTCTTT.

This clone was seen a few times. This rearrangement joins TRBV5-1 to TRBJ1-2; weak D call: TRBD1 (5 bases). Germline V gives CDR1 SGHRS, CDR2 YFSETQ. Trimming left V 0 bases short and J 4 bases short, with 13 bases between. There are 15 residues in the CDR3. The CDR3 sequence is CASSLGATASYGYTF. CDR3 nucleotides: TGCGCCAGCAGCTTGGGAGCGACAGCTTCCTATGGCTACACCTTC.

This chain links TRBV25-1 with TRBJ2-3; D uncertain. V was cut by 4 bases and J by 1 base, with 6 bases left in between. The CDR3 is 13 residues long. Germline V lookup: CDR1 MGHDK, CDR2 SYGVNS. The CDR3 loop reads CASSGGGTDTQYF. The CDR3 DNA follows: TGTGCCAGCAGTGGAGGAGGCACAGATACGCAGTATTTT.

This rearrangement joins TRBV9 to TRBJ1-1; the D is unclear. This CDR3 is built from 10 residues. Deletions cut 4 bases from V and 4 bases from J, with 2 bases between. Looked up from germline, CDR1 is SGDLS and CDR2 is YYNGEE. The CDR3 sequence is CASSPTEAFF. The CDR3 DNA sequence: TGTGCCAGCAGCCCCACTGAAGCTTTCTTT.

The rearrangement links TRBV25-1 to TRBJ2-1; no clear D. Looked up from germline, CDR1 is MGHDK and CDR2 is SYGVNS. The V gene lost 3 bases and the J gene lost 2 bases, with 5 bases spanning the gap. The CDR3 sequence is 13 residues long. Written as DNA, the CDR3 is TGTGCCAGCAGTGATCCTACCTACAATGAGCAGTTCTTC. Protein sequence: CASSDPTYNEQFF.

V usage is TRBV5-1 and J usage is TRBJ2-3; a possible D gene is TRBD1 (6 bases). The germline V gene encodes CDR1 SGHRS and CDR2 YFSETQ. Deletions cut 3 bases from V and 0 bases from J, with 8 bases between. CDR3 length: 14 amino acids. The CDR3 DNA sequence: TGCGCCAGCAGCTATGGACAGAGCACAGATACGCAGTATTTT. It specifies CASSYGQSTDTQYF.

In the case of this clone: Compared with germline, one end of the junction differs, possibly owing to a read error. The chain couples TRBV9 to TRBJ1-1; D is ambiguous. Germline CDR1 reads SGDLS; CDR2 reads YYNGEE. The CDR3 runs 14 residues. Here the CDR3 reads CAGSVGPSNTEAFF. CDR3 sequence (DNA): TGTGCCGGCAGCGTCGGACCGTCGAACACTGAAGCTTTCTTT.

In its sample, this clone was seen a few times. The chain recombines TRBV7-6 with TRBJ1-4; TRBD1 aligns across 7 bases. The CDR3 has 15 residues. CDR1 is SGHVS, CDR2 FNYEAQ, per germline. V was pared by 5 bases and J by 2 bases, with 5 bases of the junction left unmatched. The CDR3 region is CASSKRQGTNEKLFF. CDR3 DNA: TGTGCCAGCAGCAAAAGACAGGGCACTAATGAAAAACTGTTTTTT.

Concerning this clone itself: The sample holds other DNA sequences that translate to the same CDR3. The chain links TRBV7-3 to TRBJ1-2; 7 nucleotides line up with TRBD1. The germline gives CDR1 SGHTA, CDR2 FQGTGA. The CDR3 consists of 13 residues. Losses at the gene ends were 5 bases for V and 8 bases for J; bases not matched to a gene: 8. The DNA of the CDR3 is TGTGCCAGCAGCCCAGGGGGGGGTGGGGGCTACACCTTC. Its protein is CASSPGGGGGYTF.

The CDR3 reads CASSLVVGGTEAFF. CDR3 sequence (DNA): TGTGCCAGCAGCTTAGTAGTCGGGGGCACTGAAGCTTTCTTT. The rearrangement joins TRBV7-6 to TRBJ1-1; possible D gene TRBD1, 5 bases. Trimming pared 1 base from V and 4 bases from J, leaving 10 bases between. This CDR3 spans 14 amino acids. Germline CDR1 reads SGHVS; CDR2 reads FNYEAQ.

The chain is built from TRBV5-1 and TRBJ1-5, with 7 positions matching TRBD1. CDR3 size: 13 residues. Germline CDR1 and CDR2: SGHRS and YFSETQ. V shed 4 bases, J shed 4 bases, and the junction held 2 bases outside the gene matches. The DNA for the CDR3 is TGCGCCAGCAGCGAGGGACAGAATCAGCCCCAGCATTTT. It is translated as CASSEGQNQPQHF.

As DNA, the CDR3 is TGTGCCAGCAGTTTTGAAGGGGCGGCTTTCTTT. It yields the protein CASSFEGAAFF. The V gene is TRBV28, the J gene TRBJ1-1; D is possibly TRBD1 (5 bases). Germline lookup yields CDR1 MDHEN and CDR2 SYDVKM. The CDR3 totals 11 residues. Between the trimmed V and J ends, which lost 3 bases and 11 bases, there was a span of 10 bases. The variable domain in full, with the rest retrieved from reference TRBV28 and TRBJ1-1, is DVKVTQSSRYLVKRTGEKVFLECVQDMDHENMFWYRQDPGLGLRLIYFSYDVKMKEKGDIPEGYSVSREKKERFSLILESASTNQTSMYLCASSFEGAAFFGQGTRLTVV.

The V call is TRBV28, the J call TRBJ2-7; D possibly uses TRBD1 or TRBD2 (5 bases each). CDR3 length equals 15 residues. Deletions cut 7 bases from V and 0 bases from J, with 16 bases between. Germline CDR1 MDHEN, CDR2 SYDVKM. The CDR3 DNA reads TGTGCCAGCATTAAGGACGGGGACCGCTCCTACGAGCAGTACTTC. Residues: CASIKDGDRSYEQYF.

The rearrangement links TRBV5-1 to TRBJ1-1; D gene unclear. Germline lookup yields CDR1 SGHRS and CDR2 YFSETQ. The ends were cut back, 4 bases at V and 11 bases at J, with 21 bases in the middle. The CDR3 consists of 14 residues. The CDR3 loop reads CASSPLTTLGSAFF. The CDR3 DNA sequence: TGCGCCAGCAGCCCTCTGACCACGTTGGGGAGCGCTTTCTTT.

This chain links TRBV5-1 with TRBJ1-6; 10 bases align to TRBD1. The CDR3 consists of 16 residues. The germline CDR1 and CDR2 sequences are SGHRS and YFSETQ. Trimming took 4 bases from V and 6 from J; bases not matched to a gene: 7. DNA of the CDR3: TGCGCCAGCAGCGGAGGACAGGGGGGCCTTAATTCACCCCTCCACTTT. It is translated as CASSGGQGGLNSPLHF.